Below, 22 T cell receptor beta chains from the same sample are listed, as sequenced in a study of T cell changes during pregnancy in multiple sclerosis. Method: immunoSEQ multiplex PCR; TCRdb's copy keeps in-frame clones and lacks some. This table holds around 60,000 clones, 80% to 95% found once. The source was peripheral blood, collected in the third trimester of pregnancy. The origin of the receptors is a female donor in good health, enrolled as a control in a pregnancy study.

V and J are TRBV21-1 and TRBJ2-5; the D call of TRBD1 is as the table states it, not checked on the DNA. TRBV21-1 counts as a pseudogene. The CDR3 is 14 residues long. This chain's CDR3 is CASSKLAGQETQYF. The CDR3 DNA sequence: TGTGCCAGCAGCAAATTGGCAGGGCAAGAGACCCAGTACTTC.

This chain connects TRBV7-6 to TRBJ2-3; 9 bases agree with TRBD2. The CDR3 length is 16 residues. After removal of 1 base from V and 4 bases from J, the junction contained 6 bases not matched to a gene. Germline loops: CDR1 SGHVS, CDR2 FNYEAQ. CDR3 loop: CASSLDGGGASDTQYF. DNA of the CDR3: TGTGCCAGCAGCTTAGACGGCGGGGGGGCGTCAGATACGCAGTATTTT.

The chain combines TRBV7-6 with TRBJ2-2; D is possibly TRBD1 (6 bases). Germline V gives CDR1 SGHVS, CDR2 FNYEAQ. The CDR3 is 16 residues long. V gave up 0 bases and J gave up 0 bases, with 8 bases separating them. DNA of the CDR3: TGTGCCAGCAGCTTAGCGGGGGCTACGAACACCGGGGAGCTGTTTTTT. This codes for CASSLAGATNTGELFF.

The genes are TRBV6-1 and TRBJ2-5; 8 nucleotides align to TRBD2. Germline V CDR1 and CDR2: MNHNS, SASEGT. The CDR3 runs to 14 residues. The junction had 8 bases not matched to a gene; V was cut back by 4 bases and J by 7 bases. The CDR3 DNA reads as TGTGCCAGCAGTGTAGCGGGGAGGCAGGGGACCCAGTACTTC. Translating gives CASSVAGRQGTQYF.

The gene calls are TRBV6-6 and TRBJ1-3; TRBD1 aligns across 9 bases. The CDR3 runs to 14 residues. Germline-derived CDR1 and CDR2 are MNHNY and SVGAGI (reference sequence). J was trimmed by 9 bases and V by 6 bases; bases with no gene match: 9. In DNA, the CDR3 is TGTGCCAGCAGGGACGGGACAGGGCTTGGCACCATATATTTT. Translating gives CASRDGTGLGTIYF.

This sequence joins TRBV28 and TRBJ2-1; 10 bases agree with TRBD1. V dropped 5 bases and J dropped 7; count of bases not matched to a gene: 2. Germline CDR1 MDHEN, CDR2 SYDVKM. The CDR3 totals 13 residues. The CDR3 DNA reads TGTGCCAGCAGTGGACAGGGGGGGAATGAGCAGTTCTTC. Translated: CASSGQGGNEQFF.

Here the CDR3 DNA reads TGTGCCAGCAGCCCCCCAGGGGTCTCAGGAAACACCATATATTTT. Protein product: CASSPPGVSGNTIYF. This chain uses TRBV25-1 with TRBJ1-3; a possible D gene is TRBD1 (6 bases). Germline lookup yields CDR1 MGHDK and CDR2 SYGVNS. V lost 6 bases to trimming and J lost 4 bases, with 16 bases between them. The CDR3 runs to 15 residues.

The chain couples TRBV9 to TRBJ2-1, with D perhaps matching TRBD2 (5 bases). Germline CDR1 reads SGDLS; CDR2 reads YYNGEE. The CDR3 covers 12 residues. V shed 0 bases and J shed 10 bases, with 8 bases lying between them. The CDR3: CASSVEEEEQFF. The CDR3 nucleotides read TGTGCCAGCAGCGTAGAGGAGGAAGAGCAGTTCTTC. Using reference TRBV9 and TRBJ2-1 for the parts outside the CDR3, the full variable domain is DSGVTQTPKHLITATGQRVTLRCSPRSGDLSVYWYQQSLDQGLQFLIQYYNGEERAKGNILERFSAQQFPDLHSELNLSSLELGDSALYFCASSVEEEEQFFGPGTRLTVL.

This chain links TRBV13 with TRBJ2-3; D is possibly TRBD2 (6 bases). The germline gives CDR1 PRHDT, CDR2 FYEKMQ (reference sequence). This CDR3 is built from 15 residues. The V gene lost 8 bases and the J gene lost 3 bases, with 18 bases spanning the gap. The CDR3 here is CASAKEGSGTDTQYF. Here the CDR3 DNA reads TGTGCCAGCGCGAAGGAGGGGAGCGGAACAGATACGCAGTATTTT.

This sequence joins TRBV11-2 and TRBJ2-7; 14 bases are shared with TRBD2. V trimming: 5 bases; J trimming: 4 bases; junction bases outside the gene matches: 7. Germline V gives CDR1 SGHAT, CDR2 FQNNGV. This CDR3 has 16 amino acids. CDR3 amino acids: CASSPGGTSGGYEQYF. The CDR3 nucleotides read TGTGCCAGCAGCCCCGGAGGGACTAGCGGGGGATACGAGCAGTACTTC.

The rearrangement uses TRBV2 and TRBJ1-4; D not certain. V lost 6 bases, J lost 8 bases, and 10 bases lay in between. The CDR3 consists of 12 residues. The germline CDR1 and CDR2 sequences are SNHLY and FYNNEI. This CDR3 is CASRRSGEKLFF. Written as DNA, the CDR3 is TGTGCCAGCAGAAGGTCCGGGGAAAAACTGTTTTTT.

The chain employs TRBV5-1 and TRBJ2-7, with D possibly TRBD2 on 5 matching bases. CDR1 and CDR2 (germline): SGHRS, YFSETQ. Trimming removed 3 bases from V and 2 bases from J, with 12 bases in between. CDR3 length: 14 amino acids. CDR3 bases: TGCGCCAGCAGCTCTTGGGGAGCCACCTACGAGCAGTACTTC. It encodes CASSSWGATYEQYF.

This chain connects TRBV29-1 to TRBJ1-1, with D possibly matching TRBD1 (5 bases). This CDR3 has 14 residues. Germline CDR1 and CDR2: SQVTM and ANQGSEA. V was clipped by 0 bases and J by 1 base, with 9 bases between them. This chain's CDR3 is CSVEDGHTNTEAFF. CDR3 DNA: TGCAGCGTTGAAGATGGACACACGAACACTGAAGCTTTCTTT.

The CDR3 DNA is TGTGCCAGCAGTTCTTCTGGACAGGGGGCTAACTATGGCTACACCTTC. It yields the protein CASSSSGQGANYGYTF. This rearrangement joins TRBV6-5 to TRBJ1-2; 10 nucleotides match TRBD1. The CDR3 runs 16 residues. Germline V CDR1 and CDR2: MNHEY, SVGAGI. Trimming cost V 4 bases and J 0 bases; bases outside gene matches: 5.

The CDR3 DNA sequence: TGCAGCGTCGGACAGACGGACTTGAACACTGAAGCTTTCTTT. Residues: CSVGQTDLNTEAFF. The V and J genes are TRBV29-1 and TRBJ1-1; D perhaps matches TRBD1 (6 bases). V was trimmed by 6 bases and J by 0 bases, leaving 14 bases between them. This CDR3 comprises 14 residues. Per the germline V gene, CDR1 is SQVTM and CDR2 is ANQGSEA.

This chain links TRBV7-2 with TRBJ2-1; TRBD2 agrees at 8 bases. The V gene's germline CDR1 is SGHTA and CDR2 FQGNSA. This CDR3 has 15 amino acids. Trimming removed 5 bases from V and 5 bases from J; junction bases left unmatched: 8. CDR3 residues: CASSPEGLGDNEQFF. In nucleotides, the CDR3 is TGTGCCAGCAGCCCAGAGGGACTAGGGGACAATGAGCAGTTCTTC.

This sequence joins TRBV28 and TRBJ1-5, with 7 positions matching TRBD1. Germline V gene data show CDR1 as MDHEN and CDR2 as SYDVKM. Trimming removed 8 bases from V and 6 bases from J; junction bases left unmatched: 10. This CDR3 spans 14 amino acids. The CDR3 protein is CASGLQGLGQPQHF. In nucleotides, the CDR3 is TGTGCCAGCGGATTACAGGGGCTGGGTCAGCCCCAGCATTTT.

The genes are TRBV18 and TRBJ2-1; possible D gene TRBD2, 6 bases. V dropped 6 bases and J dropped 7 bases, with 19 bases sitting between them. The germline gives CDR1 KGHSH, CDR2 LQKENI. The CDR3 spans 15 residues. The CDR3 loop is CASSPGSGDGNEQFF. As DNA, the CDR3 is TGTGCCAGCTCCCCGGGTAGCGGAGACGGGAATGAGCAGTTCTTC.

This clone appeared a single time. This rearrangement joins TRBV7-2 to TRBJ2-7; 13 bases are shared with TRBD2. CDR3 length: 17 amino acids. V gave up 1 base and J gave up 5 bases; unmatched junction bases: 8. CDR1 SGHTA and CDR2 FQGNSA come from the germline V gene. The CDR3 region has the DNA TGTGCCAGCAGCTTAGGGGGACTAGCGGGGTCGGGGAACGAGCAGTACTTC. Its translation is CASSLGGLAGSGNEQYF.

The genes are TRBV29-1 and TRBJ1-1; no firm D call. The CDR3 has 12 amino acids. Per the germline V gene, CDR1 is SQVTM and CDR2 is ANQGSEA. Trimming cost V 2 bases and J 6 bases, with 10 bases left between them. The CDR3 DNA is TGCAGCGTTGAAATTATACGCGCTGAAGCTTTCTTT. The encoded protein is CSVEIIRAEAFF.

The V call is TRBV28, the J call TRBJ2-7; 8 nucleotides align to TRBD1. CDR3 length equals 14 residues. Germline values: CDR1 MDHEN, CDR2 SYDVKM. The junction had 7 bases not matched to a gene; V was cut back by 5 bases and J by 4 bases. CDR3 residues: CASSLRGQAYEQYF. CDR3 in DNA: TGTGCCAGCAGTCTACGGGGACAGGCGTACGAGCAGTACTTC.

CDR3: CASSLEAGEETQYF. DNA of the CDR3: TGCGCCAGCAGCTTGGAAGCAGGGGAAGAGACCCAGTACTTC. The gene calls are TRBV5-1 and TRBJ2-5, with D maybe TRBD1 (6 bases). This CDR3 spans 14 amino acids. V lost 0 bases and J lost 3, with 9 bases in between. Looked up from germline, CDR1 is SGHRS and CDR2 is YFSETQ.